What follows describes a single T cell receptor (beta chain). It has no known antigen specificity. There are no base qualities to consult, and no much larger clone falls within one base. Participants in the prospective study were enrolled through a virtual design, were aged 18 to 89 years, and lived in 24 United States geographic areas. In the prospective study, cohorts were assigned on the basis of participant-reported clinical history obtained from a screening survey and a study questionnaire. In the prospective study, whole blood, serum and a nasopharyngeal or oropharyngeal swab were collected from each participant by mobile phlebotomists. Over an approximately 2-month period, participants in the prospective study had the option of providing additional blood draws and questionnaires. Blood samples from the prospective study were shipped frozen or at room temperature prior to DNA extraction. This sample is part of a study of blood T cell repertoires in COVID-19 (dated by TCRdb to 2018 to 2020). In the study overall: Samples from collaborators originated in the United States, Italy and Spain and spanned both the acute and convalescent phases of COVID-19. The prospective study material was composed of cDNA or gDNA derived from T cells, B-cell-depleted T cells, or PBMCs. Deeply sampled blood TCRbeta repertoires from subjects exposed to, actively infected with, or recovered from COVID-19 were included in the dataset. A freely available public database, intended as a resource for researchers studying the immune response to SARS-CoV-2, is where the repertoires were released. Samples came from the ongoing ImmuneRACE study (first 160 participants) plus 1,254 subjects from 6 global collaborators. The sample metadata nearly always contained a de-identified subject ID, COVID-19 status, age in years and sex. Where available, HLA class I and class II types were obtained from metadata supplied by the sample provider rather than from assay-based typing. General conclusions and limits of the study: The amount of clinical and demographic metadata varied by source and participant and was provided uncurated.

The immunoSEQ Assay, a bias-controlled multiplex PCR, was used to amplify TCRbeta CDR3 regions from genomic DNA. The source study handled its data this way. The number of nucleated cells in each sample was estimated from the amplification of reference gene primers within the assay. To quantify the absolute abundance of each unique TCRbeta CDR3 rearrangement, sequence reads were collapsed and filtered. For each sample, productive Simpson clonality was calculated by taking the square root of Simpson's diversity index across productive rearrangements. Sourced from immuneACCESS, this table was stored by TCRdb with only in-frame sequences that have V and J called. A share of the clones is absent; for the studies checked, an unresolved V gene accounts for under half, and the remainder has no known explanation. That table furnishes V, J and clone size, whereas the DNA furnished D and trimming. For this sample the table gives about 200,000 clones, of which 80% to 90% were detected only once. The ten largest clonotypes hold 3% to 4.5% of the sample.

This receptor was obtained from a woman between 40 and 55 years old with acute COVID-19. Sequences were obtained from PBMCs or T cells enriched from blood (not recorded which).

The CDR3 is CASSPQHPGLGTDTQYF. DNA sequence: TGTGCCAGTAGTCCCCAACATCCGGGACTAGGAACAGATACGCAGTATTTT. The chain was built from TRBV19 and TRBJ2-3; TRBD2 matches 8 bases in the middle. Based on the germline V gene (reference sequence), the CDR1 and CDR2 sequences are LNHDA and SQIVND. Taken from cysteine to phenylalanine, the CDR3 has 17 residues. Of the read, only the CDR3 DNA is kept; its 51 bases are in frame from base 1. Unmatched junction bases come to 13, with V trimmed by 5 bases and J by 3 bases.